These 24 T cell receptor beta chains originate from one sample sequenced in a study of cytomegalovirus exposure and HLA in healthy donors. Researchers ran the PCR with 60 Vbeta and 13 Jbeta primers. The data were produced by immunoSEQ multiplex PCR, yet TCRdb's version contains in-frame clones alone and is incomplete. The repertoire consists of about 150,000 clones, with 60% to 80% occurring once and the leading ten covering approximately 0.66%. The sample was PBMCs. All receptors derive from a male donor in good health and CMV-seronegative.

This clone was detected a few times. At one end, the junction sequence differs from germline, possibly due to a read error. The V and J genes are TRBV7-3 and TRBJ2-7; the D gene is possibly TRBD1 (7 bases). This CDR3 region has 15 residues. Germline V gene data show CDR1 as SGHTA and CDR2 as FQGTGA. The CDR3 loop is CSSSLGQGGRYEQYF. CDR3 bases: TGTTCCAGCAGCTTAGGGCAGGGGGGTCGCTACGAGCAGTACTTC.

The V gene is TRBV4-2, the J gene TRBJ2-7; 8 nucleotides line up with TRBD2. The CDR3 covers 15 residues. V lost 4 bases to trimming and J lost 2 bases; unmatched junction nucleotides: 7. Germline CDR1 LGHNA, CDR2 YNFKEQ. CDR3 nucleotides: TGTGCCAGCAGCCCCGTAGCGGGGACTACCTACGAGCAGTACTTC. This translates into CASSPVAGTTYEQYF.

V gene TRBV19 combines with J gene TRBJ1-1, with D perhaps TRBD1 (6 bases). Germline-derived CDR1 and CDR2 are LNHDA and SQIVND (reference sequence). V was cut by 5 bases and J by 11 bases, with 24 bases left in between. CDR3 length equals 15 residues. CDR3 coding DNA: TGTGCCAGTAGTCCCCCGATAGCAGGGGCCTTTCACGCTTTCTTT. This codes for CASSPPIAGAFHAFF.

The chain couples TRBV11-3 to TRBJ1-5, with D uncertain. V shed 2 bases and J shed 4 bases, with 6 bases lying between them. CDR1 and CDR2 from the germline V gene are SGHNT and YENEEA. This CDR3 comprises 13 residues. CDR3 sequence reads: CASSLRGNQPQHF. CDR3 coding DNA: TGTGCCAGCAGCTTAAGAGGGAATCAGCCCCAGCATTTT.

This chain joins TRBV6-5 and TRBJ1-4; 8 positions agree with TRBD1. The CDR3 spans 15 residues. The J segment lost 8 bases and the V segment lost 5 bases, leaving 10 bases of the junction unmatched. Germline V gene lookup returns CDR1 MNHEY and CDR2 SVGAGI. The CDR3 protein is CASSIRTGRVEKLFF. CDR3 DNA: TGTGCCAGCAGTATCCGGACAGGGAGGGTGGAAAAACTGTTTTTT.

The genes are TRBV7-8 and TRBJ2-7; D possibly corresponds to TRBD2 (7 bases). CDR1 is SGHVS, CDR2 FQNEAQ, per germline. The V end lost 3 bases, the J end lost 7 bases, and 13 bases lay between the germline ends. This CDR3 is 13 amino acids long. The CDR3 is CASSFGGRREQYF. The CDR3 region has the DNA TGTGCCAGCAGCTTCGGGGGGCGGCGGGAGCAGTACTTC. Filled out from reference TRBV7-8 and TRBJ2-7, the complete variable domain reads GAGVSQSPRYKVAKRGQDVALRCDPISGHVSLFWYQQALGQGPEFLTYFQNEAQLDKSGLPSDRFFAERPEGSVSTLKIQRTQQEDSAVYLCASSFGGRREQYFGPGTRLTVT.

DNA for the CDR3: TGTGCCAGTAGTAGAGGGGCCCGCGGGGGACAGAACACTGAAGCTTTCTTT. Translated, it gives CASSRGARGGQNTEAFF. The chain couples TRBV19 to TRBJ1-1; TRBD1 might be the D (6 bases). The CDR3 loop spans 17 amino acids. Per the germline V gene, CDR1 is LNHDA and CDR2 is SQIVND (reference sequence). Trimming took 4 bases from V and 1 from J, leaving 19 bases between them. The full variable domain, its missing parts supplied by reference TRBV19 and TRBJ1-1, is DGGITQSPKYLFRKEGQNVTLSCEQNLNHDAMYWYRQDPGQGLRLIYYSQIVNDFQKGDIAEGYSVSREKKESFPLTVTSAQKNPTAFYLCASSRGARGGQNTEAFFGQGTRLTVV.

The table lists this clone with a count of one. The CDR3 nucleotides read TGTGCCAGCAGTGAAGGCGGTCTTTACTACTATACCGGGGAGCTGTTTTTT. Amino acid sequence: CASSEGGLYYYTGELFF. J is TRBJ2-2 and V is TRBV6-1, with D uncertain. Trimming pared 1 base from V and 5 bases from J, leaving 17 bases between. The germline V gene encodes CDR1 MNHNS and CDR2 SASEGT. This CDR3 contains 17 residues.

The V gene is TRBV6-1, the J gene TRBJ1-3; D perhaps matches TRBD1 (6 bases). There are 17 residues in the CDR3. CDR1 and CDR2 (germline): MNHNS, SASEGT. Trimming removed 4 bases at V and 0 bases at J, with 16 bases between. Here the CDR3 DNA reads TGTGCCAGCAGTGCCCTCTCGGACAGCCTCTCTGGAAACACCATATATTTT. Its protein is CASSALSDSLSGNTIYF.

The V gene is TRBV10-3, the J gene TRBJ2-1; no clear D. Per the germline V gene, CDR1 is ENHRY and CDR2 is SYGVKD. The length of the CDR3 is 15 residues. With 5 bases removed from V and 0 bases from J, the gap between germline ends came to 11 bases. CDR3 DNA: TGTGCCATCAGTAGTCGGGTTAGCTCCTACAATGAGCAGTTCTTC. It specifies CAISSRVSSYNEQFF.

V and J are TRBV19 and TRBJ1-1; TRBD1 might be the D (5 bases). Germline values: CDR1 LNHDA, CDR2 SQIVND (reference sequence). The CDR3 is 13 amino acids. V lost 0 bases to trimming and J lost 7 bases, with 9 bases between them. CDR3 nucleotides: TGTGCCAGTAGTATAGATCGGAGGGGTGAAGCTTTCTTT. Protein: CASSIDRRGEAFF.

The V call is TRBV7-3, the J call TRBJ1-2, with 8 bases aligning to TRBD1. Trimming removed 4 bases from V and 4 bases from J; junction bases left unmatched: 11. The CDR3 totals 16 residues. Germline V CDR1 and CDR2: SGHTA, FQGTGA. The CDR3 sequence is CASSWGGQGGAYGYTF. The CDR3, as DNA: TGTGCCAGCAGCTGGGGAGGACAGGGTGGGGCCTATGGCTACACCTTC. Looking up the rest from reference TRBV7-3 and TRBJ1-2 gives the full variable domain: GAGVSQTPSNKVTEKGKYVELRCDPISGHTALYWYRQSLGQGPEFLIYFQGTGAADDSGLPNDRFFAVRPEGSVSTLKIQRTERGDSAVYLCASSWGGQGGAYGYTFGSGTRLTVV.

The chain combines TRBV11-2 with TRBJ1-5; 7 nucleotides match TRBD1. Germline trimming cut 1 base from V and 9 bases from J; bases unmatched to any gene: 3. The CDR3 spans 13 residues. Per the germline V gene, CDR1 is SGHAT and CDR2 is FQNNGV. CDR3 in amino acids: CASSLGRQGPQHF. The CDR3 region has the DNA TGTGCCAGCAGCTTAGGGCGACAGGGGCCCCAGCATTTT.

The chain joins TRBV6-1 to TRBJ2-7; D gene uncertain. Germline V CDR1 and CDR2: MNHNS, SASEGT. The CDR3 has 15 amino acids. Trimming cost V 5 bases and J 3 bases, with 17 bases left between them. The CDR3 here is CASSLATAIGYEQYF. DNA of the CDR3: TGTGCCAGCAGTTTGGCAACAGCCATCGGCTACGAGCAGTACTTC.

The V and J genes are TRBV9 and TRBJ2-5; TRBD2 matches at 14 bases. The CDR3 totals 17 residues. The junction had 9 bases not matched to a gene; V was cut back by 3 bases and J by 5 bases. CDR1 and CDR2 (germline): SGDLS, YYNGEE. CDR3 sequence (DNA): TGTGCCAGCAGCGCGGGGTGGACTAGCGGGGGGCGGGAGACCCAGTACTTC. Translation: CASSAGWTSGGRETQYF.

This clone was recorded a few times. V and J are TRBV5-4 and TRBJ1-6; D may be TRBD1 (5 bases). V dropped 2 bases and J dropped 6 bases, with 9 bases sitting between them. This CDR3 is built from 14 residues. CDR1 is SGHNT and CDR2 is YYREEE in the germline V gene (reference sequence). The CDR3 region is CASSLKTANSPLHF. The CDR3 DNA reads as TGTGCCAGCAGCTTAAAGACAGCTAATTCACCCCTCCACTTT. The full variable domain, rest sourced from reference TRBV5-4 and TRBJ1-6, is ETGVTQSPTHLIKTRGQQVTLRCSSQSGHNTVSWYQQALGQGPQFIFQYYREEENGRGNFPPRFSGLQFPNYSSELNVNALELDDSALYLCASSLKTANSPLHFGNGTRLTVT.

The rearrangement links TRBV19 to TRBJ1-2; a weak D match, TRBD1 (6 bases). The CDR3 runs to 16 residues. Trimming stripped 4 bases from V and 9 bases from J, with 24 bases between. CDR1 and CDR2 (germline): LNHDA, SQIVND (reference sequence). The CDR3 DNA reads as TGTGCCAGTAGTACCACCTCGACAGGAAGCTATGGGAGCTACACCTTC. Amino acids: CASSTTSTGSYGSYTF.

This chain joins TRBV5-6 and TRBJ1-3; D gene ambiguous. The CDR3 is 16 amino acids. The V and J ends lost 4 bases and 0 bases respectively, with 14 bases between them. CDR1 and CDR2 (germline): SGHDT, YYEEEE. The chain's CDR3 is CASSPERGPSGNTIYF. CDR3 in DNA: TGTGCCAGCAGCCCAGAACGGGGTCCCTCTGGAAACACCATATATTTT.

Only one count was recorded for this clone. The rearrangement uses TRBV5-4 and TRBJ2-5, with 8 positions matching TRBD1. The V and J ends lost 4 bases and 3 bases, in that order; junction bases with no gene match: 2. Germline-derived CDR1 and CDR2 are SGHNT and YYREEE (reference sequence). CDR3 length: 13 amino acids. CDR3 nucleotide sequence: TGTGCCAGCAGCACGACAGGGGAAGAGACCCAGTACTTC. As protein: CASSTTGEETQYF.

V is TRBV9 and J is TRBJ2-7, with 8 positions matching TRBD1. V dropped 4 bases and J dropped 5; count of bases not matched to a gene: 8. Germline-derived CDR1 and CDR2 are SGDLS and YYNGEE. The CDR3 is 14 amino acids. The CDR3 protein is CASSPRTGFDEQYF. The CDR3 DNA sequence: TGTGCCAGCAGCCCTCGGACAGGGTTCGACGAGCAGTACTTC.

The chain employs TRBV7-9 and TRBJ2-7; TRBD2 matches 7 bases. The CDR3 consists of 14 residues. Trimming removed 5 bases from V and 3 bases from J; junction bases left unmatched: 7. Germline V lookup: CDR1 SEHNR, CDR2 FQNEAQ (reference sequence). The CDR3 protein is CASSGRDYLYEQYF. CDR3 DNA: TGTGCCAGCAGCGGACGGGACTACCTCTACGAGCAGTACTTC.

This chain connects TRBV23-1 to TRBJ1-5; tentatively, D is TRBD1 (5 bases). TRBV23-1 is an ORF, and what it does is uncertain. The CDR3 covers 15 residues. V shed 8 bases and J shed 0 bases, with 14 bases lying between them. This chain's CDR3 is CASRRRDYSNQPQHF. The CDR3 DNA is TGCGCCAGCCGACGTAGGGACTATAGCAATCAGCCCCAGCATTTT.

The genes are TRBV18 and TRBJ2-1; the match to TRBD2 covers 10 bases. Trimming at V came to 2 bases and at J to 9 bases, leaving 7 bases not matched to a gene. The CDR3 has 15 residues. Germline CDR1 is KGHSH and CDR2 is LQKENI. As DNA, the CDR3 is TGTGCCAGCTCACCAGAGGCTAGCGGGAGCGGTGAGCAGTTCTTC. Amino acids: CASSPEASGSGEQFF.

This rearrangement joins TRBV7-3 to TRBJ2-7, with D possibly being TRBD2 (6 bases). Germline CDR1 is SGHTA and CDR2 is FQGTGA. The CDR3 is made up of 16 amino acids. V was pared by 1 base and J by 0 bases, with 13 bases between. The CDR3 loop is CASSLIPAGLSYEQYF. CDR3 bases: TGTGCCAGCAGCTTAATTCCAGCGGGTCTCTCCTACGAGCAGTACTTC.